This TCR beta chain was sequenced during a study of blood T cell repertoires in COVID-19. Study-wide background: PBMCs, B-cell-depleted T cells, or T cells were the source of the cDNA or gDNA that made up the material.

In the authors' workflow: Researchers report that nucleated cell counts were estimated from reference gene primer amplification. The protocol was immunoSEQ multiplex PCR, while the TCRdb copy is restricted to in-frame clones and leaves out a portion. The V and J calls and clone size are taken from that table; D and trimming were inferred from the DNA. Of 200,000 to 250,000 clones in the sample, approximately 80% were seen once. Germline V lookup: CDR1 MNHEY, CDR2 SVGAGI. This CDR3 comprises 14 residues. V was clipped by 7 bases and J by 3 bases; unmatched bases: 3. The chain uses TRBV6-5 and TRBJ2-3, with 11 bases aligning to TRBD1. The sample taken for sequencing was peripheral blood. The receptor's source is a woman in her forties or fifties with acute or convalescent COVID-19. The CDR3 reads CASTRDRGTDTQYF. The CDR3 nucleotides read TGTGCCAGCACGCGGGACAGGGGGACAGATACGCAGTATTTT.